The 20 T cell receptor beta chains listed next were all sequenced from one sample in a study of T cell responses to AZD1222 COVID-19 vaccine. Sequenced by immunoSEQ multiplex PCR; TCRdb stores in-frame clones only, minus some. The sample has around 150,000 clones; roughly 93% are singletons. The sample here was peripheral blood, taken 28 days after the second AZD1222 dose. These receptors came from an adult who received the AZD1222 COVID-19 vaccine.

The chain links TRBV4-2 to TRBJ2-2; 11 nucleotides align to TRBD2. The CDR3 covers 17 residues. CDR1 and CDR2 from the germline V gene are LGHNA and YNFKEQ. With 0 bases clipped from V and 7 bases from J, the junction kept 7 bases outside the gene matches. This CDR3 reads CASSQDEASGGFGELFF. The CDR3 DNA sequence: TGTGCCAGCAGCCAAGATGAGGCTAGCGGGGGGTTCGGGGAGCTGTTTTTT.

This chain uses TRBV7-9 with TRBJ2-5; 8 bases fit TRBD1. CDR1 is SEHNR and CDR2 is FQNEAQ in the germline V gene (reference sequence). The CDR3 spans 12 residues. With 10 bases clipped from V and 5 bases from J, the junction kept 6 bases outside the gene matches. Here the CDR3 DNA reads TGTGCCATCCGGGGACAGGTGGAGACCCAGTACTTC. It codes for CAIRGQVETQYF.

The V and J genes are TRBV6-4 and TRBJ2-3; 11 bases match TRBD2. The CDR3 is made up of 15 amino acids. CDR1 and CDR2 (germline): MRHNA, SNTAGT. V shed 3 bases and J 1 base; nucleotides not matched to a gene: 0. The CDR3 region is CASSETSGGTDTQYF. The CDR3, as DNA: TGTGCCAGCAGTGAGACTAGCGGGGGCACAGATACGCAGTATTTT.

Comment on this clone: A junction boundary mismatches the germline segment, possibly from a read error. DNA for the CDR3: TGCGCCAGCAGGCAAGACGTACGAGGCGGGCGAAGGCGAGGCTACACCTTC. Protein product: CASRQDVRGGRRRGYTF. The chain employs TRBV4-1 and TRBJ1-2; the D is unclear. Germline-derived CDR1 and CDR2 are MGHRA and YSYEKL. This CDR3 contains 17 residues.

The genes are TRBV3-1 (or the pseudogene TRBV3-2) and TRBJ1-5; D is perhaps TRBD1 (6 bases). CDR3 size: 14 residues. The V end was cut by 5 bases, the J end by 4 bases, with 12 bases between. CDR1 is LGHDT, CDR2 YNNKEL, per germline (reference sequence). In DNA form, the CDR3 reads TGTGCCAGCAGCGTACAGGGCCAGAATCAGCCCCAGCATTTT. Translated: CASSVQGQNQPQHF.

This rearrangement joins TRBV7-9 to TRBJ1-1; D is undetermined. Germline V gives CDR1 SEHNR, CDR2 FQNEAQ (reference sequence). The CDR3 has 15 amino acids. The V gene lost 5 bases and the J gene lost 5 bases, with 18 bases spanning the gap. The CDR3: CASSLQGFYGTEAFF. CDR3 nucleotide sequence: TGTGCCAGCAGCCTACAAGGCTTTTACGGGACTGAAGCTTTCTTT.

As DNA, the CDR3 is TGTGCCTGGGTAACACAGGGTGACTACGAGCAGTACTTC. Protein sequence: CAWVTQGDYEQYF. This rearrangement joins TRBV30 to TRBJ2-7; weak D call: TRBD1 (6 bases). This CDR3 region has 13 residues. V dropped 5 bases and J dropped 3 bases, with 14 bases sitting between them. Looked up from germline, CDR1 is GTSNPN and CDR2 is SVGIG (reference sequence).

This clone was counted between two and nine times. The rearrangement links TRBV4-1 to TRBJ1-1; D remains ambiguous. This CDR3 spans 13 amino acids. Germline V gene data show CDR1 as MGHRA and CDR2 as YSYEKL. The V and J ends lost 0 bases and 1 base respectively, with 3 bases between them. In DNA form, the CDR3 reads TGCGCCAGCAGCCAAGACAGGAACACTGAAGCTTTCTTT. It codes for CASSQDRNTEAFF.

The rearrangement links TRBV30 to TRBJ1-3; TRBD1 is a possible D gene (6 bases). This CDR3 contains 15 residues. Germline CDR1 GTSNPN, CDR2 SVGIG (reference sequence). V shed 3 bases and J shed 0 bases, with 12 bases lying between them. The CDR3 coding sequence is TGTGCCTGGAGAGGGGGGGTATTCTCTGGAAACACCATATATTTT. Its protein product is CAWRGGVFSGNTIYF.

This sequence joins TRBV3-1 (or the pseudogene TRBV3-2) and TRBJ1-2; D gene unclear. The CDR3 sequence is 14 residues long. Trimming stripped 1 base from V and 4 bases from J, with 10 bases between. Per germline, CDR1 LGHDT and CDR2 YNNKEL (reference sequence). The CDR3 loop reads CASSQAADGYGYTF. CDR3 nucleotide sequence: TGTGCCAGCAGCCAAGCGGCAGATGGCTATGGCTACACCTTC.

The rearrangement joins TRBV7-9 to TRBJ1-5; D remains ambiguous. Germline V CDR1 and CDR2: SEHNR, FQNEAQ (reference sequence). This CDR3 spans 13 amino acids. V lost 3 bases to trimming and J lost 4 bases, with 7 bases between them. The CDR3 DNA sequence: TGTGCCAGCAGCTTCTCCGGAAATCAGCCCCAGCATTTT. Its protein is CASSFSGNQPQHF.

The chain links TRBV7-6 to TRBJ2-1, with 10 bases identical to TRBD1. CDR1 is SGHVS and CDR2 is FNYEAQ in the germline V gene. V shed 3 bases, J shed 7 bases, and the junction held 6 bases outside the gene matches. This CDR3 is 15 amino acids long. The CDR3 sequence is CASSLGQGIGNEQFF. CDR3 bases: TGTGCCAGCAGCTTGGGACAGGGGATAGGGAATGAGCAGTTCTTC.

This chain uses TRBV6-6 with TRBJ1-5, with D possibly matching TRBD1 (5 bases). This CDR3 is 15 amino acids long. The germline V gene has CDR1 MNHNY and CDR2 SVGAGI (reference sequence). V was cut by 2 bases and J by 4 bases, with 12 bases left in between. The CDR3 sequence: CASSYPNQGNQPQHF. CDR3 coding DNA: TGTGCCAGCAGTTACCCCAATCAGGGAAATCAGCCCCAGCATTTT.

J is TRBJ1-6 and V is TRBV4-1; 7 nucleotides match TRBD1. The CDR3 contains 16 residues. Germline V gene lookup returns CDR1 MGHRA and CDR2 YSYEKL. V lost 2 bases, J lost 6 bases, and 7 bases stayed unmatched. Written as DNA, the CDR3 is TGCGCCAGCAGCCAAAGAACAGGGGCGGGTAATTCACCCCTCCACTTT. This sequence encodes CASSQRTGAGNSPLHF.

The chain carries TRBV3-1 (or the pseudogene TRBV3-2) and TRBJ2-1, with 8 bases identical to TRBD2. The J segment lost 0 bases and the V segment lost 4 bases, leaving 11 bases of the junction unmatched. Germline lookup yields CDR1 LGHDT and CDR2 YNNKEL (reference sequence). The length of the CDR3 is 18 residues. The CDR3 loop is CASSPVETLADSYNEQFF. CDR3 in DNA: TGTGCCAGCAGCCCAGTGGAGACACTAGCGGACTCCTACAATGAGCAGTTCTTC.

The chain uses TRBV27 and TRBJ1-5, with D uncertain. Germline lookup yields CDR1 MNHEY and CDR2 SMNVEV (reference sequence). The CDR3 totals 13 residues. Trimming shortened V by 3 bases and J by 3 bases, and 6 bases separated the two germline ends. The CDR3 DNA reads TGTGCCAGCAGTTTTCGGAACAATCAGCCCCAGCATTTT. Amino acids: CASSFRNNQPQHF.

The rearrangement uses TRBV7-9 and TRBJ1-1, with TRBD1 identical over 8 bases. The germline CDR1 and CDR2 sequences are SEHNR and FQNEAQ (reference sequence). The CDR3 consists of 12 residues. The ends lost 5 bases at V and 8 bases at J; junction bases unmatched: 4. In DNA, the CDR3 is TGTGCCAGCAGCATAAACAGGGGGGAAGCTTTCTTT. Amino acids: CASSINRGEAFF.

This rearrangement joins TRBV6-2 or TRBV6-3 to TRBJ2-1, with 11 bases fitting TRBD1. Germline-derived CDR1 and CDR2 are MNHEY and SVGEGT. The CDR3 consists of 16 residues. Trimming took 5 bases from V and 8 from J; bases not matched to a gene: 11. CDR3 region: CASSRAPGQGDDEQFF. CDR3 nucleotides: TGTGCCAGCAGTCGGGCCCCGGGACAGGGGGATGATGAGCAGTTCTTC.

V is TRBV11-2 and J is TRBJ2-3; D is possibly TRBD1 (6 bases). Trimming left V 4 bases short and J 6 bases short, with 8 bases between. Germline CDR1 reads SGHAT; CDR2 reads FQNNGV. The CDR3 consists of 12 residues. The CDR3 loop reads CASSSRGDTQYF. CDR3 bases: TGTGCCAGCAGCTCCAGGGGTGATACGCAGTATTTT.

V is TRBV18 and J is TRBJ1-1; D gene uncertain. V was trimmed by 2 bases and J by 5 bases, leaving 9 bases between them. CDR3 size: 13 residues. Per germline, CDR1 KGHSH and CDR2 LQKENI. In nucleotides, the CDR3 is TGTGCCAGCTCACCAGGGTTCGGAACTGAAGCTTTCTTT. It translates to CASSPGFGTEAFF.